This TCR beta chain was obtained from a study of T cells in Graves' hyperthyroidism and ophthalmopathy. Hyperthyroidism, newly diagnosed and lasting under 2 months, affected patients aged 18 to 65. Trimming left V 6 bases short and J 4 bases short, with 19 bases between. Germline V gene sequence: CDR1 MDHEN, CDR2 SYDVKM. This CDR3 spans 15 amino acids. Study outcomes and limitations: Most thyroid clonotypes with frequency above 0.001 were detected in blood. By a 13 V-J model, ophthalmopathy was set apart from stable hyperthyroidism.

This clonotype was recorded only once. The antigen is not known. The TCR beta CDR3 regions underwent amplification using RNA transcripts as the source. The study used the HTBI primer set for a first-round RT-PCR of the TCR CDR3. A single record per CDR3 protein comes from TCRdb applying MiXCR to the multiplex PCR reads. Of 370,000 or so distinct CDR3 sequences in the sample, about 14% were seen once. This chain connects TRBV28 to TRBJ2-7; D possibly corresponds to TRBD2 (6 bases). The sequence was collected from a man aged 30 to 39 with Graves' hyperthyroidism that later progressed to Graves' ophthalmopathy. Sequencing was carried out using blood. The CDR3 reads CASSQSTGVLYEQYF. Here the CDR3 DNA reads TGTGCCAGCAGCCAATCAACGGGGGTGCTATACGAGCAGTACTTC.